These 29 T cell receptor beta chains were all obtained from the same sample, sequenced in a study of control samples from healthy donors and cancer patients. Here immunoSEQ multiplex PCR was the method, and the copy in TCRdb shows in-frame clones only, minus some. The profile shows about 72,000 clones, almost 95% of them singletons. The material sequenced was blood. The receptors stem from an older woman in good health.

The chain couples TRBV2 to TRBJ1-1; perhaps TRBD1 as D (6 bases). V dropped 5 bases and J dropped 0 bases, with 7 bases sitting between them. This CDR3 region has 13 residues. Per germline, CDR1 SNHLY and CDR2 FYNNEI. CDR3 bases: TGTGCCAGCAGTACAGGGATGAACACTGAAGCTTTCTTT. It specifies CASSTGMNTEAFF. Full variable domain (missing parts from reference TRBV2 and TRBJ1-1): EPEVTQTPSHQVTQMGQEVILRCVPISNHLYFYWYRQILGQKVEFLVSFYNNEISEKSEIFDDQFSVERPDGSNFTLKIRSTKLEDSAMYFCASSTGMNTEAFFGQGTRLTVV.

This chain joins TRBV19 and TRBJ1-2, with 7 bases that match TRBD1. The CDR3 spans 14 residues. In germline, CDR1 is LNHDA, CDR2 SQIVND (reference sequence). Losses at the gene ends were 5 bases for V and 5 bases for J; bases not matched to a gene: 8. The CDR3 DNA follows: TGTGCCAGTAGTCCCGGGACAGCAGATTATGGCTACACCTTC. Protein product: CASSPGTADYGYTF.

The rearrangement uses TRBV9 and TRBJ2-1, with D unclear. Trimming shortened V by 0 bases and J by 9 bases, and 10 bases separated the two germline ends. The CDR3 is 13 amino acids. Per germline, CDR1 SGDLS and CDR2 YYNGEE. The CDR3 reads CASSVDGFVEQFF. The CDR3 nucleotides read TGTGCCAGCAGCGTAGATGGATTTGTTGAGCAGTTCTTC. Together with reference TRBV9 and TRBJ2-1, the CDR3 gives the full variable domain: DSGVTQTPKHLITATGQRVTLRCSPRSGDLSVYWYQQSLDQGLQFLIQYYNGEERAKGNILERFSAQQFPDLHSELNLSSLELGDSALYFCASSVDGFVEQFFGPGTRLTVL.

The J gene is TRBJ1-2, the V gene TRBV19, with D maybe TRBD1 (5 bases). The germline V gene encodes CDR1 LNHDA and CDR2 SQIVND (reference sequence). The CDR3 has 15 residues. V lost 3 bases, J lost 8 bases, and 19 bases lay in between. The CDR3 bases are TGTGCCAGTAGTATGGGGCAGGGCCAAGAGAAGGGCTACACCTTC. This gives the protein CASSMGQGQEKGYTF.

The gene calls are TRBV4-3 and TRBJ2-1; 8 nucleotides line up with TRBD2. CDR1 is LGHNA, CDR2 YSLEER, per germline. The CDR3 covers 16 residues. Trimming at V came to 5 bases and at J to 6 bases, leaving 12 bases not matched to a gene. CDR3 sequence reads: CASSIKGLAVFNEQFF. Written as DNA, the CDR3 is TGCGCCAGCAGCATCAAAGGACTAGCCGTTTTCAATGAGCAGTTCTTC.

This clone occurred once. The chain employs TRBV11-2 and TRBJ1-4; D is uncertain. The CDR3 spans 14 residues. V lost 2 bases, J lost 4 bases, and 8 bases lay in between. Germline V gene sequence: CDR1 SGHAT, CDR2 FQNNGV. CDR3 DNA: TGTGCCAGCAGCTTAAGCCAGGTTAATGAAAAACTGTTTTTT. It yields the protein CASSLSQVNEKLFF. Drawing the rest from reference TRBV11-2 and TRBJ1-4, the complete variable domain is EAGVAQSPRYKIIEKRQSVAFWCNPISGHATLYWYQQILGQGPKLLIQFQNNGVVDDSQLPKDRFSAERLKGVDSTLKIQPAKLEDSAVYLCASSLSQVNEKLFFGSGTQLSVL.

This clone was seen a few times. The gene calls are TRBV15 and TRBJ2-7; D is ambiguous. Between the trimmed V and J ends, which lost 0 bases and 2 bases, there was a span of 8 bases. This CDR3 spans 14 amino acids. CDR1 LNHNV and CDR2 YYDKDF come from the germline V gene (reference sequence). The chain's CDR3 is CATSRDSETYEQYF. Here the CDR3 DNA reads TGTGCCACCAGCAGAGACAGCGAAACCTACGAGCAGTACTTC. Variable domain in full (rest from reference TRBV15 and TRBJ2-7): DAMVIQNPRYQVTQFGKPVTLSCSQTLNHNVMYWYQQKSSQAPKLLFHYYDKDFNNEADTPDNFQSRRPNTSFCFLDIRSPGLGDTAMYLCATSRDSETYEQYFGPGTRLTVT.

The J gene is TRBJ1-1, the V gene TRBV7-9; the D is unclear. The CDR3 covers 12 residues. V was trimmed by 6 bases and J by 6 bases, leaving 11 bases between them. Germline V gene data show CDR1 as SEHNR and CDR2 as FQNEAQ (reference sequence). The CDR3 is CASSSTDSEAFF. CDR3 DNA sequence: TGTGCCAGCAGTTCGACGGACTCTGAAGCTTTCTTT.

A remark on this clone: This sample includes further DNA sequences coding for the same CDR3. The V gene is TRBV5-1, the J gene TRBJ2-3; 7 bases are shared with TRBD2. Germline CDR1 SGHRS, CDR2 YFSETQ. CDR3 length equals 16 residues. The ends lost 0 bases at V and 0 bases at J; junction bases unmatched: 4. In DNA, the CDR3 is TGCGCCAGCAGCTTGGGCGCTAGCGGAAGCACAGATACGCAGTATTTT. This translates into CASSLGASGSTDTQYF. Looking up the rest from reference TRBV5-1 and TRBJ2-3 gives the full variable domain: KAGVTQTPRYLIKTRGQQVTLSCSPISGHRSVSWYQQTPGQGLQFLFEYFSETQRNKGNFPGRFSGRQFSNSRSEMNVSTLELGDSALYLCASSLGASGSTDTQYFGPGTRLTVL.

V is TRBV2 and J is TRBJ1-6, with D unresolved. V dropped 0 bases and J dropped 5 bases, with 8 bases sitting between them. This CDR3 region has 15 residues. The germline V gene encodes CDR1 SNHLY and CDR2 FYNNEI. CDR3 amino acids: CASSEASGHNSPLHF. The CDR3, as DNA: TGTGCCAGCAGTGAAGCCAGTGGCCATAATTCACCCCTCCACTTT.

The CDR3 protein is CASSIGVISNQPQHF. Written as DNA, the CDR3 is TGTGCCAGTAGTATTGGGGTGATTAGCAATCAGCCCCAGCATTTT. The chain carries TRBV19 and TRBJ1-5; D call uncertain. The CDR3 runs to 15 residues. V was shortened by 3 bases and J by 0 bases, with 9 bases between the two germline ends. Germline CDR1 and CDR2: LNHDA and SQIVND (reference sequence).

This clone was observed once. The chain employs TRBV7-9 and TRBJ1-2; no reliable D call. The CDR3 length is 12 residues. The germline V gene has CDR1 SEHNR and CDR2 FQNEAQ (reference sequence). V lost 5 bases, J lost 8 bases, and 12 bases lay in between. The CDR3 loop reads CASSHIAEGYTF. The CDR3 bases are TGTGCCAGCAGCCATATCGCGGAAGGCTACACCTTC.

The genes are TRBV12-3 or TRBV12-4 and TRBJ1-1; D is unresolved. The CDR3 totals 13 residues. V dropped 6 bases and J dropped 0 bases, with 8 bases sitting between them. The CDR3 nucleotides read TGTGCCAGCAGCCTTCGCGTGAACACTGAAGCTTTCTTT. It encodes CASSLRVNTEAFF.

This clone was seen a single time. The V call is TRBV12-5, the J call TRBJ2-1; D is possibly TRBD1 or TRBD2 (6 bases each). Germline lookup yields CDR1 LGHNT and CDR2 FRNRAP. Between the trimmed V and J ends, which lost 3 bases and 6 bases, there was a span of 15 bases. The CDR3 has 15 residues. The CDR3 bases are TGTGCTAGTGGTTTCGGCACTAGCAGGGGCAATGAGCAGTTCTTC. It encodes CASGFGTSRGNEQFF.

This chain connects TRBV19 to TRBJ1-2, with 7 bases matching TRBD1. V trimming: 1 base; J trimming: 11 bases; junction bases outside the gene matches: 4. This CDR3 contains 12 residues. The germline CDR1 and CDR2 sequences are LNHDA and SQIVND (reference sequence). The CDR3 loop is CASSIGQGLYTF. In DNA form, the CDR3 reads TGTGCCAGTAGTATAGGACAGGGCCTGTACACCTTC.

In this sample, this clone turned up a few times. The genes are TRBV6-6 and TRBJ2-7, with D tentatively TRBD2 (6 bases). From germline, CDR1 is MNHNY and CDR2 SVGAGI (reference sequence). This CDR3 has 13 residues. Trimming stripped 6 bases from V and 3 bases from J, with 12 bases between. The CDR3 nucleotides are TGTGCCAGCAGCAATGGGGGGTACTACGAGCAGTACTTC. It specifies CASSNGGYYEQYF.

This chain links TRBV20-1 with TRBJ2-5, with D unclear. The CDR3 totals 10 residues. V dropped 0 bases and J dropped 4 bases, with 0 bases sitting between them. Germline V CDR1 and CDR2: DFQATT, SNEGSKA (reference sequence). Here the CDR3 reads CSAREETQYF. The CDR3 coding sequence is TGCAGTGCTAGAGAAGAGACCCAGTACTTC.

The chain's CDR3 is CASSATGDPLSYEQYF. DNA of the CDR3: TGTGCCAGCAGCGCGACAGGGGACCCCCTCTCCTACGAGCAGTACTTC. V is TRBV9 and J is TRBJ2-7, with 8 bases aligning to TRBD1. The CDR3 runs 16 residues. V lost 3 bases, J lost 0 bases, and 8 bases stayed unmatched. CDR1 is SGDLS, CDR2 YYNGEE, per germline.

This chain uses TRBV28 with TRBJ2-2, with TRBD2 as a possible D gene (5 bases). V shed 3 bases and J shed 7 bases, with 12 bases lying between them. CDR3 length: 14 amino acids. Germline CDR1 reads MDHEN; CDR2 reads SYDVKM. CDR3 residues: CASSFVREIGELFF. The CDR3 DNA is TGTGCCAGCAGTTTCGTTAGGGAGATCGGGGAGCTGTTTTTT.

A few counts support this clone. The genes are TRBV7-8 and TRBJ2-7, with 9 bases lining up with TRBD2. The length of the CDR3 is 16 residues. The germline gives CDR1 SGHVS, CDR2 FQNEAQ. The J segment lost 5 bases and the V segment lost 1 base, leaving 9 bases of the junction unmatched. The CDR3 region has the DNA TGTGCCAGCAGCTTAGGTTGGCTAGCGGGATCCAACGAGCAGTACTTC. Its protein is CASSLGWLAGSNEQYF.

V is TRBV28 and J is TRBJ1-1; D is ambiguous. V lost 8 bases and J lost 1, with 8 bases in between. In germline, CDR1 is MDHEN, CDR2 SYDVKM. This CDR3 has 12 residues. CDR3 in DNA: TGTGCCAGCCGACCCGGGAACACTGAAGCTTTCTTT. It specifies CASRPGNTEAFF.

The V call is TRBV21-1, the J call TRBJ1-4; no check of the table's D call, TRBD1, against the DNA was made. TRBV21-1 is listed as a pseudogene. This CDR3 has 17 amino acids. For the CDR3, the DNA is TGTGCCAGCAGCAGGGGACAGGGAGTTTCACCTAATGAAAAACTGTTTTTT. Residues: CASSRGQGVSPNEKLFF.

Remarks on this clone: This specimen includes other DNA sequences encoding the same CDR3. The V call is TRBV6-2 or TRBV6-3, the J call TRBJ2-5, with D perhaps TRBD1 or TRBD2 (5 bases each). Trimming removed 2 bases at V and 4 bases at J, with 5 bases between. CDR3 length: 12 residues. The germline gives CDR1 MNHEY, CDR2 SVGEGT. The CDR3 protein is CASSYGGETQYF. The CDR3 DNA reads as TGTGCCAGCAGTTACGGGGGAGAGACCCAGTACTTC.

The CDR3 loop reads CASSLDLNTEAFF. In DNA, the CDR3 is TGTGCCAGCAGCTTGGATTTGAACACTGAAGCTTTCTTT. This chain uses TRBV5-4 with TRBJ1-1; no reliable D call. Trimming removed 0 bases at V and 0 bases at J, with 3 bases between. The CDR3 loop spans 13 amino acids. Germline-derived CDR1 and CDR2 are SGHNT and YYREEE (reference sequence).

V and J are TRBV27 and TRBJ1-5, with 8 bases matching TRBD1. The trim removed 5 bases at V and 5 bases at J, leaving 5 bases unmatched. From germline, CDR1 is MNHEY and CDR2 SMNVEV (reference sequence). This CDR3 region has 14 residues. The CDR3 DNA reads TGTGCCAGCAGTCCACGGACAGGGCATCAGCCCCAGCATTTT. Protein: CASSPRTGHQPQHF.

This clone was seen just once. The CDR3, as DNA: TGTGCCAGCAGCTTGCTTCAGGCCGGCACCGGGGAGCTGTTTTTT. It specifies CASSLLQAGTGELFF. The chain has TRBV5-6 and TRBJ2-2; D unclear. The V gene lost 1 base and the J gene lost 4 bases, with 11 bases spanning the gap. The CDR3 has 15 residues. Germline V CDR1 and CDR2: SGHDT, YYEEEE.

This sequence joins TRBV3-1 (or the pseudogene TRBV3-2) and TRBJ2-3; TRBD2 matches at 11 bases. V lost 0 bases and J lost 3; bases outside the gene matches: 8. This CDR3 has 18 residues. The germline V gene encodes CDR1 LGHDT and CDR2 YNNKEL (reference sequence). Here the CDR3 reads CASSQDSLAGGMTDTQYF. CDR3 DNA sequence: TGTGCCAGCAGCCAAGATAGCCTAGCGGGAGGAATGACAGATACGCAGTATTTT.

This rearrangement joins TRBV4-3 to TRBJ2-1; D possibly uses TRBD1 or TRBD2 (5 bases each). Germline V gives CDR1 LGHNA, CDR2 YSLEER. The ends were cut back, 5 bases at V and 8 bases at J, with 16 bases in the middle. The CDR3 is made up of 14 amino acids. CDR3 sequence: CASSYRDLNDEQFF. In nucleotides, the CDR3 is TGCGCCAGCAGCTACCGGGACCTCAACGATGAGCAGTTCTTC.

The chain has TRBV10-3 and TRBJ1-1; 9 bases are a match to TRBD1. Per the germline V gene, CDR1 is ENHRY and CDR2 is SYGVKD. Losses at the gene ends were 10 bases for V and 6 bases for J; bases not matched to a gene: 12. This CDR3 comprises 14 residues. CDR3 protein: CATSSRTGESEAFF. The CDR3 DNA follows: TGTGCCACCTCCAGCCGGACAGGGGAGTCTGAAGCTTTCTTT.